These 21 T cell receptor beta chains share one sample of origin, sequenced in a study of tumor-infiltrating lymphocytes in localized non-small cell lung cancer (dated by TCRdb to the early 2020s). Receptor libraries were prepared by the immunoSEQ multiplex PCR assay. This is the immuneACCESS table as TCRdb keeps it, with only in-frame sequences that have V and J called. A part of the clones is gone; compared with another copy, unresolved V genes explain less than half, and the rest is unexplained. The sample table shows around 7,000 clones, and 76% are seen once. The ten largest clonotypes hold about 15% of the sample. What was sequenced was uninvolved lung tissue not adjacent to the tumor. These receptors were obtained from a human donor with non-small cell lung cancer.

The chain joins TRBV28 to TRBJ1-2; unclear D gene. Deletions cut 3 bases from V and 2 bases from J, with 4 bases between. Germline V gene sequence: CDR1 MDHEN, CDR2 SYDVKM. The CDR3 has 12 amino acids. The CDR3: CASSLPNYGYTF. CDR3 coding DNA: TGTGCCAGCAGTTTGCCCAACTATGGCTACACCTTC.

This chain links TRBV28 with TRBJ1-5, with D maybe TRBD1 (5 bases). V lost 6 bases, J lost 5 bases, and 20 bases lay in between. Germline values: CDR1 MDHEN, CDR2 SYDVKM. The CDR3 is 16 amino acids. The CDR3 sequence: CASSIITGPTYQPQHF. The CDR3 DNA follows: TGTGCCAGCAGCATAATAACAGGTCCCACGTATCAGCCCCAGCATTTT.

The chain couples TRBV7-6 to TRBJ2-2, with TRBD1 identical over 9 bases. Germline CDR1 reads SGHVS; CDR2 reads FNYEAQ. The CDR3 covers 16 residues. V dropped 5 bases and J dropped 4; count of bases not matched to a gene: 8. Here the CDR3 reads CASSTQQGAGTGELFF. The CDR3 nucleotides are TGTGCCAGCAGCACCCAACAGGGGGCTGGCACCGGGGAGCTGTTTTTT.

The chain has TRBV29-1 and TRBJ2-1, with TRBD2 matching over 13 bases. V lost 5 bases, J lost 3 bases, and 1 base stayed unmatched. CDR1 is SQVTM, CDR2 ANQGSEA, per germline. The CDR3 spans 14 residues. CDR3 sequence reads: CSVRTSGSYNEQFF. The CDR3 DNA reads TGCAGCGTTAGGACTAGCGGGAGCTACAATGAGCAGTTCTTC.

The chain joins TRBV5-1 to TRBJ2-7; 7 positions match TRBD1. The CDR3 has 14 amino acids. The V and J ends lost 2 bases and 3 bases, in that order; junction bases with no gene match: 5. Germline V gives CDR1 SGHRS, CDR2 YFSETQ. CDR3 sequence reads: CASSLQGWGYEQYF. Written as DNA, the CDR3 is TGCGCCAGCAGCTTACAGGGGTGGGGCTACGAGCAGTACTTC.

The chain employs TRBV11-2 and TRBJ2-1, with 14 nucleotides matching TRBD2. CDR1 is SGHAT and CDR2 is FQNNGV in the germline V gene. CDR3 length: 17 amino acids. V dropped 1 base and J dropped 7; count of bases not matched to a gene: 6. The CDR3 DNA is TGTGCCAGCAGCTTAGCCGGACTAGCGGGGGGCGGGAATGAGCAGTTCTTC. It codes for CASSLAGLAGGGNEQFF.

The rearrangement links TRBV19 to TRBJ2-2; maybe TRBD1 (6 bases). Trimming shortened V by 10 bases and J by 2 bases, and 17 bases separated the two germline ends. Germline CDR1 is LNHDA and CDR2 is SQIVND (reference sequence). The CDR3 sequence is 15 residues long. The CDR3 DNA reads as TGTGCCACCCCCCCAGGGGACCCAAACACCGGGGAGCTGTTTTTT. It codes for CATPPGDPNTGELFF.

V usage is TRBV6-1 and J usage is TRBJ2-7; TRBD1 agrees at 8 bases. The germline V gene encodes CDR1 MNHNS and CDR2 SASEGT. The CDR3 length is 14 residues. V was pared by 5 bases and J by 6 bases, with 9 bases of the junction left unmatched. DNA for the CDR3: TGTGCCAGCAGTACCGGGACAGGCTCGGGCGAGCAGTACTTC. Translation gives CASSTGTGSGEQYF.

The chain joins TRBV18 to TRBJ2-7, with D tentatively TRBD1 (6 bases). The germline V gene encodes CDR1 KGHSH and CDR2 LQKENI. This CDR3 is built from 14 residues. V lost 3 bases to trimming and J lost 3 bases, with 12 bases between them. Here the CDR3 DNA reads TGTGCCAGCTCACCGCAGGGGCGGTTCTACGAGCAGTACTTC. Amino acid sequence: CASSPQGRFYEQYF.

The J gene is TRBJ1-3, the V gene TRBV30; D gene unclear. The CDR3 is 12 residues long. Germline V gene sequence: CDR1 GTSNPN, CDR2 SVGIG (reference sequence). V was shortened by 1 base and J by 7 bases, with 8 bases between the two germline ends. The CDR3 DNA reads as TGTGCCTGGAGTGAGGGAGCGAACACCATATATTTT. It yields the protein CAWSEGANTIYF.

The gene calls are TRBV7-2 and TRBJ1-5, with D uncertain. CDR3 length: 14 residues. Germline loops: CDR1 SGHTA, CDR2 FQGNSA. Trimming took 2 bases from V and 1 from J, leaving 6 bases between them. CDR3 amino acids: CASSLPGSNQPQHF. DNA for the CDR3: TGTGCCAGCAGCTTACCGGGGAGCAATCAGCCCCAGCATTTT. Full variable domain (outside the CDR3, taken from reference TRBV7-2 and TRBJ1-5): GAGVSQSPSNKVTEKGKDVELRCDPISGHTALYWYRQSLGQGLEFLIYFQGNSAPDKSGLPSDRFSAERTGGSVSTLTIQRTQQEDSAVYLCASSLPGSNQPQHFGDGTRLSIL.

V is TRBV2 and J is TRBJ2-1; 9 bases are shared with TRBD1. J lost 2 bases, V lost 6 bases, and 5 bases had no gene match. Germline lookup yields CDR1 SNHLY and CDR2 FYNNEI. The CDR3 consists of 15 residues. The DNA of the CDR3 is TGTGCCAGCAGCCCGGGACAGGGAACCTACAATGAGCAGTTCTTC. Translating it yields CASSPGQGTYNEQFF.

This sequence joins TRBV11-3 and TRBJ2-1, with D unclear. Germline loops: CDR1 SGHNT, CDR2 YENEEA. The CDR3 runs to 13 residues. The V end lost 5 bases, the J end lost 4 bases, and 9 bases lay between the germline ends. The CDR3: CASSPGRYNEQFF. For the CDR3, the DNA is TGTGCCAGCAGCCCCGGCAGGTACAATGAGCAGTTCTTC.

This clone was seen once. This chain connects TRBV4-1 to TRBJ2-7; no definite D call. The CDR3 contains 13 residues. Looked up from germline, CDR1 is MGHRA and CDR2 is YSYEKL. Trimming took off 0 bases at V and 3 bases at J, with 6 bases between the two ends. CDR3 in DNA: TGCGCCAGCAGCCAAGATCACGGCTACGAGCAGTACTTC. This encodes CASSQDHGYEQYF.

V gene TRBV6-9 combines with J gene TRBJ1-1, with D tentatively TRBD1 (5 bases). The CDR3 extends over 14 amino acids. The V end lost 0 bases, the J end lost 6 bases, and 11 bases lay between the germline ends. Germline V CDR1 and CDR2: MNHGY, SVAAGI. The CDR3 region has the DNA TGTGCCAGCAGTTATTCGGGGGAGAGGGCTGAAGCTTTCTTT. Its translation is CASSYSGERAEAFF.

The chain has TRBV6-1 and TRBJ2-7; 9 positions agree with TRBD1. The V gene's germline CDR1 is MNHNS and CDR2 SASEGT. The CDR3 loop spans 14 amino acids. Trimming took 4 bases from V and 3 from J; bases not matched to a gene: 4. The CDR3 region has the DNA TGTGCCAGCAGTGTGGGACAGGGCGGCTACGAGCAGTACTTC. It codes for CASSVGQGGYEQYF.

This chain links TRBV7-9 with TRBJ1-1; 7 bases agree with TRBD1. This CDR3 comprises 15 residues. J gave up 2 bases and V 7 bases, and 10 bases lay outside the gene matches. Germline V lookup: CDR1 SEHNR, CDR2 FQNEAQ (reference sequence). CDR3 DNA: TGTGCCAGCATGTTATGGCAGGGGGAAAACACTGAAGCTTTCTTT. Residues: CASMLWQGENTEAFF.

This clone was seen a handful of times. The chain couples TRBV25-1 to TRBJ1-5; a weak D match, TRBD1 (6 bases). Germline-derived CDR1 and CDR2 are MGHDK and SYGVNS. With 6 bases removed from V and 3 bases from J, the gap between germline ends came to 15 bases. This CDR3 has 15 residues. DNA for the CDR3: TGTGCCAGCAGGGTAACAGGGCATTACAATCAGCCCCAGCATTTT. Translation: CASRVTGHYNQPQHF.

The rearrangement links TRBV19 to TRBJ2-7, with 11 bases lining up with TRBD2. CDR3 length equals 15 residues. In germline, CDR1 is LNHDA, CDR2 SQIVND (reference sequence). Trimming removed 7 bases from V and 0 bases from J; junction bases left unmatched: 5. Written as DNA, the CDR3 is TGTGCCAGTAACGTAGCGGGAGGGTTCTCCTACGAGCAGTACTTC. This encodes CASNVAGGFSYEQYF.

The chain joins TRBV6-5 to TRBJ2-3; 7 bases fit TRBD2. The germline CDR1 and CDR2 sequences are MNHEY and SVGAGI. Unmatched junction bases numbered 2, after V lost 2 bases and J lost 6 bases. This CDR3 spans 13 amino acids. CDR3 sequence (DNA): TGTGCCAGCAGTTACCAAGCGGGGGATACGCAGTATTTT. Translating it yields CASSYQAGDTQYF.

The chain recombines TRBV11-1 with TRBJ2-2; D is perhaps TRBD2 (6 bases). Trimming removed 1 base at V and 4 bases at J, with 19 bases between. The germline gives CDR1 SGHAT, CDR2 FQDESV (reference sequence). The length of the CDR3 is 18 residues. CDR3 protein: CASSLGVEAAGFTGELFF. Written as DNA, the CDR3 is TGTGCCAGCAGCTTAGGGGTTGAGGCAGCGGGCTTCACCGGGGAGCTGTTTTTT.